This T cell receptor beta chain was retrieved from a study of T-cell reconstitution after alpha-beta-depleted transplantation in children (dated by TCRdb to 2015 to 2016). With regard to the full study: T-cell immune reconstitution after TCRalphabeta/CD19-depleted allogeneic hematopoietic cell transplantation in children was quantitatively tracked in the study by means of TCR repertoire profiling.

Sample treatment or condition, as interpreted from the label and publication: allogeneic hematopoietic cell transplantation with graft depleted of TCRalphabeta T cells and CD19 B cells. Transplant recipients were children who received TCRalphabeta/CD19-depleted allogeneic hematopoietic cell grafts. The library was obtained by PCR. Sequencing took place on an Illumina HiSeq 2500. TCR libraries were prepared with molecular barcoding, using unique molecular identifiers to normalize TCRbeta repertoire quantification. TCRdb handled the public reads itself, with Q25 trimming in fastp and clone calling in MiXCR, and kept productive beta chains. Rows matching on CDR3 protein sequence are summarized as one entry with the most common DNA and genes. Recorded for this sample are hundreds of thousands of distinct CDR3 sequences; roughly 15% of them occurred a single time. The ten largest clonotypes hold around 45% of the sample.

Germline trimming amounts to 7 bases on V and 6 bases on J, with 7 as the count of junction bases outside the gene matches. Inclusive of the bounding cysteine and phenylalanine, the CDR3 is 15 residues long. Here the CDR3 DNA is all that survives: 45 bases in frame from base 1. CDR1 and CDR2 were assigned from the germline V gene as KGHDR and SFDVKD. What the study reported, not specific to this receptor: Over subsequent months, a decline in hyperexpanded clone frequencies was noted, and after one year, T-cell counts and TCRbeta diversity were mostly ascribed to newly produced T cells. In some patients, the high TCRbeta diversity seen at day 60 was put down to recipient T cells and intrathymic progenitors that had survived conditioning. Apparently early alphabetaT-cell count recovery about two months after transplant reportedly relied on only several hundred rapidly expanded clones derived from non-depleted graft cells.

The table lists this clonotype with a few counts. Its target antigen remains unknown. The sample holds no much larger clone one base away, and base qualities are not on file. Sequencing was performed on PBMCs, mostly from graft donor cells, taken 360 days after TCRalphabeta/CD19-depleted stem cell transplant. This clonotype originated in a male patient under 10 years old who had a stem cell transplant for acute lymphoblastic leukemia, so the T cells may come from the graft donor. The sequence joins TRBV24-1 to TRBJ2-1, and 11 bases in between align with TRBD2. The nucleotide sequence is given as TGTGCCACCAGCCTAGCGGGGGGCTTCCTCAATGAGCAGTTCTTC. Protein translation: CATSLAGGFLNEQFF.